This T cell receptor beta chain was observed in a study of OX40 agonist ivuxolimab in advanced cancers. Study-wide context: Ivuxolimab was delivered to patients intravenously every 2 weeks at doses spanning 0.01 to 10 mg/kg. Partial responses were achieved by three patients: one hepatocellular carcinoma, two cutaneous melanoma. Study outcomes and limitations: In general, CD8+ T cells held more expanded clones than CD4+ did, on average.

Blood was sampled at baseline, cycle 4 day 1, and cycle 7 day 1. V was clipped by 2 bases and J by 3 bases, with 8 bases between them. The CDR3 is 14 amino acids. Germline loops: CDR1 MDHEN, CDR2 SYDVKM. Assay: immunoSEQ multiplex PCR; the TCRdb copy retains only in-frame clones and omits some. The data show some 110,000 clones, with just under 95% seen just once and more than 0.15% held by the top ten. With respect to this clone: Its antigen is still unknown.

This receptor was identified in an adult with an advanced solid tumor such as melanoma, head and neck, liver or kidney cancer. This sequence joins TRBV28 and TRBJ1-5, with unresolved D. Sequencing used CD4+ or CD8+ T cells sorted from blood, obtained in a trial of the OX40 agonist ivuxolimab. The CDR3 loop reads CASSLVQTNQPQHF. The CDR3 bases are TGTGCCAGCAGTTTAGTGCAGACCAATCAGCCCCAGCATTTT. Full variable domain (rest looked up from reference TRBV28 and TRBJ1-5): DVKVTQSSRYLVKRTGEKVFLECVQDMDHENMFWYRQDPGLGLRLIYFSYDVKMKEKGDIPEGYSVSREKKERFSLILESASTNQTSMYLCASSLVQTNQPQHFGDGTRLSIL.